The 26 T cell receptor beta chains below were found in one sample sequenced in a study of blood T cell repertoires in COVID-19. The assay was immunoSEQ multiplex PCR, and TCRdb's table has in-frame clones only and misses some. Of hundreds of thousands of clones listed, roughly 86% are singletons. Sequencing was performed on PBMCs or T cells enriched from blood (not recorded which). These receptors all come from a woman aged 25 to 39 with acute COVID-19.

The chain carries TRBV27 and TRBJ1-2; D remains ambiguous. Germline V gives CDR1 MNHEY, CDR2 SMNVEV (reference sequence). The CDR3 runs to 14 residues. V lost 7 bases, J lost 4 bases, and 16 bases lay in between. CDR3 region: CASTPSALGYGYTF. In DNA, the CDR3 is TGTGCCAGCACCCCATCAGCCCTAGGCTATGGCTACACCTTC.

The V call is TRBV11-3, the J call TRBJ2-1; tentative D call: TRBD1 (5 bases). Deletions cut 4 bases from V and 9 bases from J, with 19 bases between. From germline, CDR1 is SGHNT and CDR2 YENEEA. The CDR3 length is 15 residues. The CDR3 region is CASSSVSTTGVEQFF. Written as DNA, the CDR3 is TGTGCCAGCAGCTCCGTCTCCACTACAGGAGTTGAGCAGTTCTTC.

This clone appeared once. V usage is TRBV6-5 and J usage is TRBJ1-6; D uncertain. The CDR3 runs to 15 residues. Trimming cost V 5 bases and J 10 bases, with 18 bases left between them. Germline V gene sequence: CDR1 MNHEY, CDR2 SVGAGI. CDR3: CASSRPRGHGSPLHF. In DNA, the CDR3 is TGTGCCAGCAGTAGACCCCGGGGTCACGGATCACCCCTCCACTTT.

This chain connects TRBV30 to TRBJ1-4, with D tentatively TRBD1 (6 bases). V lost 3 bases and J 0 bases, leaving 14 bases between the germline ends. CDR3 length: 16 amino acids. Looked up from germline, CDR1 is GTSNPN and CDR2 is SVGIG (reference sequence). This CDR3 reads CAWRPRRTATNEKLFF. The DNA of the CDR3 is TGTGCCTGGAGACCCCGTCGGACAGCAACTAATGAAAAACTGTTTTTT.

This rearrangement joins TRBV30 to TRBJ1-4, with 10 bases lining up with TRBD1. Germline V gene lookup returns CDR1 GTSNPN and CDR2 SVGIG (reference sequence). After removal of 3 bases from V and 6 bases from J, the junction contained 4 bases not matched to a gene. This CDR3 has 14 amino acids. CDR3 region: CAWSAGTGDEKLFF. CDR3 nucleotide sequence: TGTGCCTGGAGCGCCGGGACAGGGGATGAAAAACTGTTTTTT.

This rearrangement joins TRBV27 to TRBJ1-1; D might be TRBD1 (6 bases). This CDR3 contains 14 residues. V was trimmed by 3 bases and J by 4 bases, leaving 12 bases between them. CDR1 is MNHEY and CDR2 is SMNVEV in the germline V gene (reference sequence). The CDR3 DNA reads TGTGCCAGCAGTTTTCACAGGGTTAGCACTGAAGCTTTCTTT. This codes for CASSFHRVSTEAFF.

This sequence joins TRBV19 and TRBJ1-5; 9 bases align to TRBD1. The CDR3 is 17 residues long. The germline gives CDR1 LNHDA, CDR2 SQIVND (reference sequence). V was clipped by 3 bases and J by 0 bases; unmatched bases: 6. CDR3 loop: CASSIDGQGYSNQPQHF. CDR3 coding DNA: TGTGCCAGTAGTATTGATGGACAGGGGTATAGCAATCAGCCCCAGCATTTT.

This clone appeared once. V is TRBV28 and J is TRBJ1-5; a possible D gene is TRBD1 (5 bases). V lost 2 bases to trimming and J lost 7 bases, with 12 bases between them. Looked up from germline, CDR1 is MDHEN and CDR2 is SYDVKM. The CDR3 is made up of 14 amino acids. This CDR3 reads CASSLKMWGQPQHF. CDR3 in DNA: TGTGCCAGCAGTTTAAAAATGTGGGGCCAGCCCCAGCATTTT.

This clone was observed once. Written as DNA, the CDR3 is TGTGCCAGCAGCTTAGGCCAGGGGGCTTTACCCCTCCACTTT. Translated: CASSLGQGALPLHF. The chain uses TRBV11-2 and TRBJ1-6, with 8 positions matching TRBD1. Trimming removed 1 base from V and 12 bases from J; junction bases left unmatched: 5. The CDR3 consists of 14 residues. Germline lookup yields CDR1 SGHAT and CDR2 FQNNGV.

The V and J genes are TRBV28 and TRBJ1-6; D call uncertain. Germline CDR1 MDHEN, CDR2 SYDVKM. CDR3 length equals 15 residues. Trimming shortened V by 5 bases and J by 6 bases, and 14 bases separated the two germline ends. The CDR3 protein is CASSTTGKSNSPLHF. The DNA for the CDR3 is TGTGCCAGCAGTACTACCGGGAAATCTAATTCACCCCTCCACTTT.

This sequence joins TRBV11-2 and TRBJ1-1; the match to TRBD1 covers 7 bases. Trimming removed 7 bases from V and 0 bases from J; junction bases left unmatched: 8. This CDR3 spans 15 amino acids. CDR1 is SGHAT, CDR2 FQNNGV, per germline. The CDR3, as DNA: TGTGCCAGCAAAACTGAGGGGGCTGTGAACACTGAAGCTTTCTTT. Its translation is CASKTEGAVNTEAFF.

The rearrangement uses TRBV7-9 and TRBJ1-1; unclear D gene. The V end was cut by 6 bases, the J end by 0 bases, with 5 bases between. This CDR3 contains 12 residues. Germline CDR1 is SEHNR and CDR2 is FQNEAQ (reference sequence). CDR3 bases: TGTGCCAGCAGTCCAGTGAACACTGAAGCTTTCTTT. Amino acids: CASSPVNTEAFF.

The sample holds one count of this clone. The chain employs TRBV12-3 or TRBV12-4 and TRBJ2-5; D remains ambiguous. The CDR3 runs to 11 residues. Trimming shortened V by 3 bases and J by 3 bases, and 2 bases separated the two germline ends. CDR3 region: CASSFEETQYF. The CDR3 DNA reads TGTGCCAGCAGTTTCGAAGAGACCCAGTACTTC.

The chain couples TRBV2 to TRBJ1-4; maybe TRBD1 (6 bases). The CDR3 spans 12 residues. V was pared by 7 bases and J by 8 bases, with 11 bases between. CDR1 is SNHLY, CDR2 FYNNEI, per germline. The CDR3 protein is CASTDSREKLFF. As DNA, the CDR3 is TGTGCCAGCACGGACAGTCGGGAAAAACTGTTTTTT. Drawing the rest from reference TRBV2 and TRBJ1-4, the complete variable domain is EPEVTQTPSHQVTQMGQEVILRCVPISNHLYFYWYRQILGQKVEFLVSFYNNEISEKSEIFDDQFSVERPDGSNFTLKIRSTKLEDSAMYFCASTDSREKLFFGSGTQLSVL.

The CDR3 DNA follows: TGTGCCAGCAGTGACGATCGGGGAGTAGGCTACACCTTC. Its translation is CASSDDRGVGYTF. This sequence joins TRBV25-1 and TRBJ1-2; the D is unclear. The CDR3 covers 13 residues. CDR1 and CDR2 from the germline V gene are MGHDK and SYGVNS. Trimming shortened V by 3 bases and J by 8 bases, and 13 bases separated the two germline ends.

The rearrangement uses TRBV11-2 and TRBJ1-2; no clear D gene. The CDR3 totals 12 residues. Germline V gives CDR1 SGHAT, CDR2 FQNNGV. The V and J ends lost 1 base and 12 bases respectively, with 12 bases between them. The CDR3 sequence is CASSLGGSEDTF. The CDR3, as DNA: TGTGCCAGCAGCTTAGGAGGTTCGGAGGACACCTTC.

The chain is built from TRBV6-5 and TRBJ1-1, with 7 bases fitting TRBD1. V was pared by 4 bases and J by 4 bases, with 9 bases of the junction left unmatched. The CDR3 is made up of 15 amino acids. Germline assignment: CDR1 MNHEY and CDR2 SVGAGI. The chain's CDR3 is CASSSRQGRSTEAFF. CDR3 bases: TGTGCCAGCAGTTCCAGACAGGGCCGGAGCACTGAAGCTTTCTTT.

This chain connects TRBV30 to TRBJ1-5; perhaps TRBD1 as D (5 bases). Germline V gene lookup returns CDR1 GTSNPN and CDR2 SVGIG (reference sequence). The CDR3 runs to 14 residues. V was pared by 4 bases and J by 2 bases, with 12 bases between. Here the CDR3 reads CAWMGRGGNQPQHF. As DNA, the CDR3 is TGTGCCTGGATGGGGCGGGGAGGCAATCAGCCCCAGCATTTT. Supplemented by reference TRBV30 and TRBJ1-5, the full variable domain reads SQTIHQWPATLVQPVGSPLSLECTVEGTSNPNLYWYRQAAGRGLQLLFYSVGIGQISSEVPQNLSASRPQDRQFILSSKKLLLSDSGFYLCAWMGRGGNQPQHFGDGTRLSIL.

The chain combines TRBV19 with TRBJ2-3, with TRBD1 matching over 7 bases. The CDR3 sequence is 14 residues long. Per germline, CDR1 LNHDA and CDR2 SQIVND (reference sequence). Trimming at V came to 10 bases and at J to 0 bases, leaving 7 bases not matched to a gene. In nucleotides, the CDR3 is TGTGCCACCTCGGGACAGTCTAGCACAGATACGCAGTATTTT. Its protein product is CATSGQSSTDTQYF.

The sample holds a few counts of this clone. The chain uses TRBV28 and TRBJ2-2; maybe TRBD1 (6 bases). Germline loops: CDR1 MDHEN, CDR2 SYDVKM. With 7 bases removed from V and 7 bases from J, the gap between germline ends came to 16 bases. The CDR3 length is 14 residues. DNA of the CDR3: TGTGCCAGCAACACGGACAGTAATCACGGGGAGCTGTTTTTT. Protein sequence: CASNTDSNHGELFF.

The V gene is TRBV3-1 (or the pseudogene TRBV3-2), the J gene TRBJ2-7; D perhaps matches TRBD1 (6 bases). The germline V gene has CDR1 LGHDT and CDR2 YNNKEL (reference sequence). The CDR3 extends over 14 amino acids. V shed 0 bases and J shed 3 bases, with 9 bases lying between them. The CDR3 DNA reads TGTGCCAGCAGCCAAGAGGGCAGGGGCTACGAGCAGTACTTC. It encodes CASSQEGRGYEQYF.

CDR3 nucleotide sequence: TGTGCCAGCAGCTCGAGCGGGCTTACTTACAATGAGCAGTTCTTC. Its translation: CASSSSGLTYNEQFF. The chain links TRBV7-2 to TRBJ2-1; TRBD2 might be the D (6 bases). The length of the CDR3 is 15 residues. CDR1 is SGHTA and CDR2 is FQGNSA in the germline V gene. The V end was cut by 4 bases, the J end by 4 bases, with 14 bases between.

The chain recombines TRBV19 with TRBJ1-3; D remains ambiguous. Looked up from germline, CDR1 is LNHDA and CDR2 is SQIVND (reference sequence). The CDR3 runs to 13 residues. Deletions cut 5 bases from V and 0 bases from J, with 5 bases between. Here the CDR3 reads CASSQISGNTIYF. The CDR3 region has the DNA TGTGCCAGTAGTCAAATCTCTGGAAACACCATATATTTT.

The chain combines TRBV4-1 with TRBJ2-5; weak D call: TRBD2 (7 bases). The CDR3 totals 17 residues. Trimming cost V 1 base and J 2 bases, with 17 bases left between them. The V gene's germline CDR1 is MGHRA and CDR2 YSYEKL. The CDR3: CASSQVPLGGGQETQYF. CDR3 nucleotide sequence: TGCGCCAGCAGCCAAGTGCCACTGGGAGGGGGGCAAGAGACCCAGTACTTC.

This sequence joins TRBV2 and TRBJ1-5; a weak D match, TRBD1 (5 bases). The V end was cut by 6 bases, the J end by 0 bases, with 12 bases between. Germline V gives CDR1 SNHLY, CDR2 FYNNEI. The CDR3 has 15 amino acids. CDR3 nucleotide sequence: TGTGCCAGCAGAAAACAGGAGACTAGCAATCAGCCCCAGCATTTT. Protein: CASRKQETSNQPQHF.

The J gene is TRBJ1-2, the V gene TRBV3-1 (or the pseudogene TRBV3-2); 11 positions agree with TRBD1. With V trimmed by 4 bases and J by 3 bases, 4 bases remained unmatched. Germline CDR1 and CDR2: LGHDT and YNNKEL (reference sequence). CDR3 length: 15 amino acids. CDR3 in amino acids: CASSPGQGVHYGYTF. CDR3 DNA: TGTGCCAGCAGCCCGGGACAGGGGGTGCACTATGGCTACACCTTC.